This TCR beta chain derives from a study of blood T cell repertoires in COVID-19. In assigning cohorts, the study relied on participant-reported clinical history. Assay: immunoSEQ multiplex PCR; the TCRdb copy retains only in-frame clones and omits some. The sample consists of 150,000 to 200,000 clones, approximately 88% of them appearing once. Trimming shortened V by 4 bases and J by 5 bases, and 14 bases separated the two germline ends. The CDR3 sequence is 14 residues long. Germline V gene sequence: CDR1 SGHTA, CDR2 FQGNSA. This clone has only one observation. Sequencing was performed on PBMCs or T cells enriched from blood (not recorded which). The chain carries TRBV7-2 and TRBJ2-5; D is perhaps TRBD2 (5 bases). The receptor comes from a woman aged 60-75 years who had recovered from COVID-19. The CDR3 loop is CASSSLDYSETQYF. CDR3 DNA: TGTGCCAGCAGCTCACTTGACTACTCGGAGACCCAGTACTTC.